This record looks at one T cell receptor (beta chain) sequence and its context. What it recognizes is unknown. The sample is drawn from a study of T cell responses to AZD1222 COVID-19 vaccine. Study in general: Pooling was applied to second doses at about 4 or about 12 weeks. Study observations and caveats: Baseline seropositives among AZD1222 recipients totaled only six or seven. Of spike-specific TCRs, nearly half reportedly target regions left unmutated in variants. Donors were largely white British and mainly female; clonal diversity was possibly underestimated.

V trimming: 4 bases; J trimming: 5 bases; junction bases outside the gene matches: 7. Germline lookup yields CDR1 SGDLS and CDR2 YYNGEE. CDR3 length: 15 amino acids. TCRdb keeps only in-frame clones here, not all; method: immunoSEQ multiplex PCR. The table has 90,000 to 100,000 clones, around 89% seen once. The specimen was peripheral blood, collected on day 0 of AZD1222 vaccination. This sequence was found in an adult in good health. The chain combines TRBV9 with TRBJ2-2; the match to TRBD1 covers 8 bases. The CDR3 is CASSRTGIGTGELFF. In DNA, the CDR3 is TGTGCCAGCAGCAGGACAGGGATTGGGACCGGGGAGCTGTTTTTT.